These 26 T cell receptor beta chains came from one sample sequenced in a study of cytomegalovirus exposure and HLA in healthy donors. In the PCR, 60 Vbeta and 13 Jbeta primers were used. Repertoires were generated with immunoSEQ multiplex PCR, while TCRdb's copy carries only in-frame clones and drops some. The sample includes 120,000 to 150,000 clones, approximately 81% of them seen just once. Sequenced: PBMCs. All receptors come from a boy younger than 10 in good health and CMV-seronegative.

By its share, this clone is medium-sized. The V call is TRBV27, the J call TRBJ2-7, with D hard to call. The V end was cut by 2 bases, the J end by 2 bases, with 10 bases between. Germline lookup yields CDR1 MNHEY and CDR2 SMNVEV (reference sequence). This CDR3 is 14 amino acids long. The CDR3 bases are TGTGCCAGCAGTTTAGTCCCATACACCTACGAGCAGTACTTC. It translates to CASSLVPYTYEQYF.

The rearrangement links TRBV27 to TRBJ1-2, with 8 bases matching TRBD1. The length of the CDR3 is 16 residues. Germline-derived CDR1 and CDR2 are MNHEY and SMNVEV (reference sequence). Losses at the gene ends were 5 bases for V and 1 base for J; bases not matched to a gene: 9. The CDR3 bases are TGTGCCAGCAGTAACACCGGGACAGGAGGTAACTATGGCTACACCTTC. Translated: CASSNTGTGGNYGYTF.

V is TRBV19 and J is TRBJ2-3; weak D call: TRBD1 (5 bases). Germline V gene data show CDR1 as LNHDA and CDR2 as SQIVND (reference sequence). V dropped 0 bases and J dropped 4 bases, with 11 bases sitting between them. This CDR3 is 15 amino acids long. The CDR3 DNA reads TGTGCCAGTAGTATAGATGGTCCAGGGCCAGATACGCAGTATTTT. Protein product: CASSIDGPGPDTQYF.

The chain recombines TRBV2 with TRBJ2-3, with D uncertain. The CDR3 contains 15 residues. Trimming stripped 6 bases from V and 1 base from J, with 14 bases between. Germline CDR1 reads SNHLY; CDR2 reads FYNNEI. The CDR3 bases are TGTGCCAGCAGGGCTCAGTCCAGCGGCACAGATACGCAGTATTTT. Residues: CASRAQSSGTDTQYF.

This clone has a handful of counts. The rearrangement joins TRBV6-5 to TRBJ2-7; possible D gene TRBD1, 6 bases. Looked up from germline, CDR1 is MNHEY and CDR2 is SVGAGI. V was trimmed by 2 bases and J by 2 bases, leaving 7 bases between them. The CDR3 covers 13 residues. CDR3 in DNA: TGTGCCAGCAGTTACCGGGACACCTACGAGCAGTACTTC. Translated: CASSYRDTYEQYF.

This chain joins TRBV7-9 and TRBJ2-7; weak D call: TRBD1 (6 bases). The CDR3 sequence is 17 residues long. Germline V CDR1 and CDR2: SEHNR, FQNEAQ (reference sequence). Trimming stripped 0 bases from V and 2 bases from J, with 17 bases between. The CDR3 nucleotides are TGTGCCAGCAGCTTAGCGAAAGGGACACTCTTTACCTACGAGCAGTACTTC. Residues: CASSLAKGTLFTYEQYF.

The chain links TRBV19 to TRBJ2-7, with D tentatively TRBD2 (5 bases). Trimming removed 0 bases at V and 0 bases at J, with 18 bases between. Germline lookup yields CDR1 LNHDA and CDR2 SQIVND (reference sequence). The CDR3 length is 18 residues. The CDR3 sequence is CASSIDLQTTGNSYEQYF. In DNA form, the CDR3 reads TGTGCCAGTAGTATAGATCTCCAAACCACCGGGAACTCCTACGAGCAGTACTTC.

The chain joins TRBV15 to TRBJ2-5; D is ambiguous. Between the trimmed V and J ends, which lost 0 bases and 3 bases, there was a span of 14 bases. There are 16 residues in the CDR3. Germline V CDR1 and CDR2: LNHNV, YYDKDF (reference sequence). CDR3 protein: CATSRDRVARKETQYF. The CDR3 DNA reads TGTGCCACCAGCAGAGATCGGGTAGCTCGGAAAGAGACCCAGTACTTC. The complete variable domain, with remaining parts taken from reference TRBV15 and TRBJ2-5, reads DAMVIQNPRYQVTQFGKPVTLSCSQTLNHNVMYWYQQKSSQAPKLLFHYYDKDFNNEADTPDNFQSRRPNTSFCFLDIRSPGLGDTAMYLCATSRDRVARKETQYFGPGTRLLVL.

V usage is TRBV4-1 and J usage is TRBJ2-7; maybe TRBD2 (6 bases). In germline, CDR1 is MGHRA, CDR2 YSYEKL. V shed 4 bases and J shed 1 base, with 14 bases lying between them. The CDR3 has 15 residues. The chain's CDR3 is CASSPDPGLSYEQYF. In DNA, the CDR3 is TGCGCCAGCAGCCCCGACCCGGGACTTTCCTACGAGCAGTACTTC.

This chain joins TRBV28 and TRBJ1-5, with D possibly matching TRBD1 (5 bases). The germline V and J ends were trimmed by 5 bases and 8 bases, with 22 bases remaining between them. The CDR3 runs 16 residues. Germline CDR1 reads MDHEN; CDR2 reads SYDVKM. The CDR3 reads CASSLKQQVRKKPQHF. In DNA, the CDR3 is TGTGCCAGCAGTCTAAAGCAACAGGTTCGGAAGAAGCCCCAGCATTTT.

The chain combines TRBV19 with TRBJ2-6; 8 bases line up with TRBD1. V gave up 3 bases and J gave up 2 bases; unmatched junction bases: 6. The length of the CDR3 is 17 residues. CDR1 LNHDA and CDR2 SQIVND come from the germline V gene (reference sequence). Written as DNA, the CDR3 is TGTGCCAGTAGTATGAGGACAGGGTCTGCTGGGGCCAACGTCCTGACTTTC. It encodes CASSMRTGSAGANVLTF. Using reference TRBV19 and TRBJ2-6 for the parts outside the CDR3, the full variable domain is DGGITQSPKYLFRKEGQNVTLSCEQNLNHDAMYWYRQDPGQGLRLIYYSQIVNDFQKGDIAEGYSVSREKKESFPLTVTSAQKNPTAFYLCASSMRTGSAGANVLTFGAGSRLTVL.

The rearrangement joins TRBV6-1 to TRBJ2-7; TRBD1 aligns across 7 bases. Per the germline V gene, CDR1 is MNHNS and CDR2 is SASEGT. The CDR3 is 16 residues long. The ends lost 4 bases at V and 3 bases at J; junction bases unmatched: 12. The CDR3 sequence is CASSGTTGFIGYEQYF. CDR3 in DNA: TGTGCCAGCAGTGGGACGACAGGGTTTATTGGCTACGAGCAGTACTTC.

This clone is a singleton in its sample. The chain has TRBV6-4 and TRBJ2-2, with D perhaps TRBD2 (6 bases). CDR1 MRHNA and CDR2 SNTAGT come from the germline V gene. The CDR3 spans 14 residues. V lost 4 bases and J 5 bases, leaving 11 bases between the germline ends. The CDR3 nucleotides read TGTGCCAGCAGTGCAGGTGGAGGGACCGGGGAGCTGTTTTTT. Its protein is CASSAGGGTGELFF.

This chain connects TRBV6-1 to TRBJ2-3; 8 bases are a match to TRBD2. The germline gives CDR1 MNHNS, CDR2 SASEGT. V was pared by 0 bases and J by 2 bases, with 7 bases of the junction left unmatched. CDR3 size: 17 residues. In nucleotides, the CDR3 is TGTGCCAGCAGTGAAGCGCCGGGCGGGGGGCCCACAGATACGCAGTATTTT. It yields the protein CASSEAPGGGPTDTQYF.

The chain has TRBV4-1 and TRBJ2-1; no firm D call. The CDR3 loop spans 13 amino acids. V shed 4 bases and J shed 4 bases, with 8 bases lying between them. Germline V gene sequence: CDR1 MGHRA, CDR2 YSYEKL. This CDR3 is CASSRSRYNEQFF. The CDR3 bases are TGCGCCAGCAGCCGCTCGAGGTACAATGAGCAGTTCTTC.

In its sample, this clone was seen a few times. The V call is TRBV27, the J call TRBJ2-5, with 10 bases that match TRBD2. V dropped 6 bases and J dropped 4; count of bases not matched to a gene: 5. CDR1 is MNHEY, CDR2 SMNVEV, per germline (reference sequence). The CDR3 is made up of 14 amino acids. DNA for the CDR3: TGTGCCAGCAGCTATAGCGGGGGGACAGAGACCCAGTACTTC. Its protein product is CASSYSGGTETQYF.

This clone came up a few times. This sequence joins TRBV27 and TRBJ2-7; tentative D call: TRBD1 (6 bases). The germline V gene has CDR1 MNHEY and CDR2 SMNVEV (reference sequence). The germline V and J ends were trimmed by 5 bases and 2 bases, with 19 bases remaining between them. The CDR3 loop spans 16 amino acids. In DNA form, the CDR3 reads TGTGCCAGCAGTACCTCACAGGGCCTGAGACCCTACGAGCAGTACTTC. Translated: CASSTSQGLRPYEQYF.

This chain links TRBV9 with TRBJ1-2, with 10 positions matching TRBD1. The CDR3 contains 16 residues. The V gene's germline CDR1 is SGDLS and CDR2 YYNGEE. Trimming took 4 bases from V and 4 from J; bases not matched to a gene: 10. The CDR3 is CASSPKAGQGFYGYTF. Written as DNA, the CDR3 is TGTGCCAGCAGCCCAAAAGCGGGACAGGGGTTCTATGGCTACACCTTC.

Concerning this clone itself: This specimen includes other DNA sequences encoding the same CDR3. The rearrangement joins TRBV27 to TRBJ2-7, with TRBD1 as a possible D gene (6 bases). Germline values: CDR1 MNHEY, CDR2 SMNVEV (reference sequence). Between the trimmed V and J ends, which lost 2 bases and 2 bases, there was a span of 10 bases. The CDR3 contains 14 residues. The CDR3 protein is CASSLRDTAYEQYF. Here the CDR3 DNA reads TGTGCCAGCAGTTTACGGGACACCGCCTACGAGCAGTACTTC.

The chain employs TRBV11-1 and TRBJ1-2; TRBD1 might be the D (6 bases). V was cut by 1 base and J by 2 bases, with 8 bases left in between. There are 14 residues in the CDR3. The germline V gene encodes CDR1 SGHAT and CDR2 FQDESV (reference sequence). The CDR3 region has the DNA TGTGCCAGCAGCTTAGGCGGACAGAACTATGGCTACACCTTC. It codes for CASSLGGQNYGYTF. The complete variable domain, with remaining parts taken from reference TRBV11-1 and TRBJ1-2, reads EAEVAQSPRYKITEKSQAVAFWCDPISGHATLYWYRQILGQGPELLVQFQDESVVDDSQLPKDRFSAERLKGVDSTLKIQPAELGDSAMYLCASSLGGQNYGYTFGSGTRLTVV.

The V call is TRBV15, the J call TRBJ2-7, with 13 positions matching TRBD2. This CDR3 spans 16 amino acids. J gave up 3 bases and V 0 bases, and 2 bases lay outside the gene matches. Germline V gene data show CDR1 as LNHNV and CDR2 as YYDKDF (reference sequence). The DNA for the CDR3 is TGTGCCACCAGCAGAGATCGGACTAGCGGGAGCTACGAGCAGTACTTC. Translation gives CATSRDRTSGSYEQYF.

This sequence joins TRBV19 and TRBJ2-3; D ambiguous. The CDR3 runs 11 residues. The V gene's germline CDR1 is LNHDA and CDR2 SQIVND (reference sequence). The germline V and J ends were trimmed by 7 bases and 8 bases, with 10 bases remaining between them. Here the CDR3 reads CASTRFGTQYF. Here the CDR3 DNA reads TGTGCCAGTACTAGGTTTGGTACGCAGTATTTT.

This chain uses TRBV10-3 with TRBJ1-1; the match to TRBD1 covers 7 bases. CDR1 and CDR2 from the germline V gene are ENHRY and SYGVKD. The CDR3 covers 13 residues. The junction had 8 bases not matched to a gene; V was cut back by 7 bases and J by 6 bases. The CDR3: CAITPNRGSEAFF. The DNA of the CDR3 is TGTGCCATCACCCCGAACAGGGGCTCTGAAGCTTTCTTT.

The CDR3: CASSQEFFGTGSGNTIYF. The CDR3 nucleotides read TGCGCCAGCAGCCAAGAATTTTTCGGTACGGGCTCTGGAAACACCATATATTTT. The V gene is TRBV4-1, the J gene TRBJ1-3; D uncertain. The length of the CDR3 is 18 residues. CDR1 and CDR2 from the germline V gene are MGHRA and YSYEKL. Trimming removed 0 bases from V and 0 bases from J, with 15 bases in between.

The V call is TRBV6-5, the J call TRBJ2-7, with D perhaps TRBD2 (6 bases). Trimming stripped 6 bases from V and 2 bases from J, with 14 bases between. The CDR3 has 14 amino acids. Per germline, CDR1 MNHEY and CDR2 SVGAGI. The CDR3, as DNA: TGTGCCAGCAGCTCCGGTGGGGGGACCTACGAGCAGTACTTC. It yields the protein CASSSGGGTYEQYF.

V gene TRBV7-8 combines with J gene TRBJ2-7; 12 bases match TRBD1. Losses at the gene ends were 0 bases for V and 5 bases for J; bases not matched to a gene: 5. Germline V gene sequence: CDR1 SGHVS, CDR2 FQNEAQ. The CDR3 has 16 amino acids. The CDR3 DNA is TGTGCCAGCAGCTTAGCACCGGGACAGGGGGCCAACGAGCAGTACTTC. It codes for CASSLAPGQGANEQYF.